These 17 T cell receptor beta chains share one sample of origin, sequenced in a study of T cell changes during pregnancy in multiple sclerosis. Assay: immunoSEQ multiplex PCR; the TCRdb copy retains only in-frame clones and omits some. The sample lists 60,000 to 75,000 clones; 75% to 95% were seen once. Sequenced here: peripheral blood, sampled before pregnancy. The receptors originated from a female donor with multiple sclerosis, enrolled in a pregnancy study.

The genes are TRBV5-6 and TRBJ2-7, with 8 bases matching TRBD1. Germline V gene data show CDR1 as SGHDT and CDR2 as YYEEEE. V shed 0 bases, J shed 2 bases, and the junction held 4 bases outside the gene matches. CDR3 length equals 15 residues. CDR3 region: CASSLARDRTYEQYF. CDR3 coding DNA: TGTGCCAGCAGCTTGGCCCGGGACAGGACCTACGAGCAGTACTTC.

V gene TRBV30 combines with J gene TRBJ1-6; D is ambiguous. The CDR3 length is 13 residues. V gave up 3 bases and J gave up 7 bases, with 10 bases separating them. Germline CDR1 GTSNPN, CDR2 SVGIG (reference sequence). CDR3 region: CAWRVRENSPLHF. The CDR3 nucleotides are TGTGCCTGGAGGGTCCGGGAAAATTCACCCCTCCACTTT. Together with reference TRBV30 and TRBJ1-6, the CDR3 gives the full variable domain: SQTIHQWPATLVQPVGSPLSLECTVEGTSNPNLYWYRQAAGRGLQLLFYSVGIGQISSEVPQNLSASRPQDRQFILSSKKLLLSDSGFYLCAWRVRENSPLHFGNGTRLTVT.

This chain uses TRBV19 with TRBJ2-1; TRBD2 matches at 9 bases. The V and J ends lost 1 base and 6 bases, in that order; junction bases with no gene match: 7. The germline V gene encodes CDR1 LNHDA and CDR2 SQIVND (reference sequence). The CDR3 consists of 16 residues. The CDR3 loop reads CASSIAAGGQLNEQFF. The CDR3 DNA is TGTGCCAGTAGTATAGCAGCGGGGGGCCAACTCAATGAGCAGTTCTTC.

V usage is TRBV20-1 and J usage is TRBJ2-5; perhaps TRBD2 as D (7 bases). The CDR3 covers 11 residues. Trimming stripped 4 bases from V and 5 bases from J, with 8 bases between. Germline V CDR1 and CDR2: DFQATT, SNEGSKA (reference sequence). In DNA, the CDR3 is TGCAGTGCTAAGGGGGGGGAGACCCAGTACTTC. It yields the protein CSAKGGETQYF.

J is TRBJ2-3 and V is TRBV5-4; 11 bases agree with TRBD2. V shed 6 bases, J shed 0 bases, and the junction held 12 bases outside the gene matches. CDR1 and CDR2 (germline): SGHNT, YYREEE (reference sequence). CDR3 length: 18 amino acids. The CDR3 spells CASTRRLAGYASTDTQYF. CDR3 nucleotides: TGTGCCAGCACCCGACGACTAGCGGGGTATGCTAGCACAGATACGCAGTATTTT.

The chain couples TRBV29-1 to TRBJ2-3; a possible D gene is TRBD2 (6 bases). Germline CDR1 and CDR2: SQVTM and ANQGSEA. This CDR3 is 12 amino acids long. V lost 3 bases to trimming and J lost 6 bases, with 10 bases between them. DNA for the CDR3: TGCAGCGTTGAGACTAGTCGGGATACGCAGTATTTT. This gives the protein CSVETSRDTQYF.

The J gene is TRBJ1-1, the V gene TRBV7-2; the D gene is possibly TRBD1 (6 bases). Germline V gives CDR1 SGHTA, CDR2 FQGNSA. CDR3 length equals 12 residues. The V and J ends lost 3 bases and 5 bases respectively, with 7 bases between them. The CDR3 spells CASSLRGTEAFF. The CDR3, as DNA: TGTGCCAGCAGCTTGAGGGGGACTGAAGCTTTCTTT.

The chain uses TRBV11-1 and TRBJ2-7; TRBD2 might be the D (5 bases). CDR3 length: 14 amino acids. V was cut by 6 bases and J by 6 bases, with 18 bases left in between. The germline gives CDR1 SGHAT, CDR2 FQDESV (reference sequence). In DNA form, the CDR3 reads TGTGCCAGCAGAAACGGGATCTTCAGTTCCGAGCAGTACTTC. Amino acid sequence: CASRNGIFSSEQYF.

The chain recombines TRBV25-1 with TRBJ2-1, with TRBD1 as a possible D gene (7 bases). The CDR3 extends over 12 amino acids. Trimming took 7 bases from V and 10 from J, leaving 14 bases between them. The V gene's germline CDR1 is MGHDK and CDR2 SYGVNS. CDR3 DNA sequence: TGTGCCAGCACCCCAGGGGGGCGGGAGCAGTTCTTC. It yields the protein CASTPGGREQFF.

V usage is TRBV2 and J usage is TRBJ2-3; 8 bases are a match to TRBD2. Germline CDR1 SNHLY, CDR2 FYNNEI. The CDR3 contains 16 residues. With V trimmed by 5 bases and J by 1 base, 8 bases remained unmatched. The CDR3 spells CASSPSARGGTDTQYF. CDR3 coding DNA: TGTGCCAGCAGTCCGTCCGCGCGGGGGGGCACAGATACGCAGTATTTT.

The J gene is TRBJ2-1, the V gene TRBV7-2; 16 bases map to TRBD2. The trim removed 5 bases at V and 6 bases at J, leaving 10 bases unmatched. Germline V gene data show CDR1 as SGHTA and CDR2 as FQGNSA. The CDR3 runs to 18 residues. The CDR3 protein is CASSRFGTSGGARNEQFF. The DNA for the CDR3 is TGTGCCAGCAGCCGATTCGGGACTAGCGGGGGGGCTCGCAATGAGCAGTTCTTC.

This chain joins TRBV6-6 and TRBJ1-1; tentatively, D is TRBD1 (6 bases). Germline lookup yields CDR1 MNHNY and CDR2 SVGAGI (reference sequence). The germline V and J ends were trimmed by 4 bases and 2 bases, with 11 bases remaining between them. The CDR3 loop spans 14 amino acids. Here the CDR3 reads CASSSGQLNTEAFF. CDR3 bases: TGTGCCAGCAGTTCCGGACAGCTCAACACTGAAGCTTTCTTT.

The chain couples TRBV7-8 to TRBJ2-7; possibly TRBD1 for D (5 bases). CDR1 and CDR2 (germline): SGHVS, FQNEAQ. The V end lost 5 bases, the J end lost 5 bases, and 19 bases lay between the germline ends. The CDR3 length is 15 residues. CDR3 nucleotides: TGTGCCAGCAGCCCAGAACCTCAGGGTATCCACGAGCAGTACTTC. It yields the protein CASSPEPQGIHEQYF.

CDR3 region: CASNPGAGGGLGAFF. The CDR3 nucleotides read TGTGCCAGCAACCCCGGGGCAGGGGGCGGTCTTGGAGCTTTCTTT. The chain couples TRBV6-1 to TRBJ1-1; 8 bases agree with TRBD1. In germline, CDR1 is MNHNS, CDR2 SASEGT. The junction had 17 bases not matched to a gene; V was cut back by 7 bases and J by 10 bases. CDR3 length: 15 residues.

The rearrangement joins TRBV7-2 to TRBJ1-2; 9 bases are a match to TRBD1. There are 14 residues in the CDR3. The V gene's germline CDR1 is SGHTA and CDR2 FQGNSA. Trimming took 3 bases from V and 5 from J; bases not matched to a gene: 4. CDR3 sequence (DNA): TGTGCCAGCAGCTTCCCCGGGACAGGGTATGGCTACACCTTC. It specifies CASSFPGTGYGYTF.

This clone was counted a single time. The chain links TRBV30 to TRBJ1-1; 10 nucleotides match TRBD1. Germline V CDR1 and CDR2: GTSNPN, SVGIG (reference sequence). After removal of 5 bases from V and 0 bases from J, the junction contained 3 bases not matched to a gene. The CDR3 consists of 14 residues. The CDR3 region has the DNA TGTGCCTGGGGGACAGGGGCGATGAACACTGAAGCTTTCTTT. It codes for CAWGTGAMNTEAFF.

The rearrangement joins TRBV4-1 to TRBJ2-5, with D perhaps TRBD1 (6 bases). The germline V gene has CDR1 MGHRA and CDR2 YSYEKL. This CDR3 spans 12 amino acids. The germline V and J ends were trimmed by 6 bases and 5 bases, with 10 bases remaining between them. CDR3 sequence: CASSQGMETQYF. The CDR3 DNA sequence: TGCGCCAGCAGTCAGGGGATGGAGACCCAGTACTTC.